This entry lists 29 T cell receptor beta chains sequenced from one sample in a study of blood T cell repertoires in COVID-19. Sequencing was performed with immunoSEQ multiplex PCR; in TCRdb, only in-frame clones are kept and a portion is missing. Here the sample spans 200,000 to 250,000 clones, 80% to 90% being singletons. Specimen: PBMCs or T cells enriched from blood (not recorded which). The receptors originated from a man between 18 and 29 years old with acute COVID-19.

V and J are TRBV7-3 and TRBJ2-7; TRBD2 matches at 8 bases. Germline assignment: CDR1 SGHTA and CDR2 FQGTGA. Trimming at V came to 5 bases and at J to 2 bases, leaving 5 bases not matched to a gene. The CDR3 loop spans 14 amino acids. As DNA, the CDR3 is TGTGCCAGCAGCGCCGGGACTAGTCCCTACGAGCAGTACTTC. Amino acids: CASSAGTSPYEQYF.

CDR3 sequence reads: CASSEAGTGGFEAFF. The CDR3 nucleotides read TGTGCCAGCAGTGAGGCCGGGACAGGGGGCTTCGAAGCTTTCTTT. This chain uses TRBV6-1 with TRBJ1-1; 12 bases match TRBD1. CDR1 and CDR2 from the germline V gene are MNHNS and SASEGT. Losses at the gene ends were 3 bases for V and 8 bases for J; bases not matched to a gene: 7. The CDR3 consists of 15 residues.

CDR3 sequence: CASSELGGYTEAFF. DNA of the CDR3: TGTGCCAGCAGTGAATTGGGGGGGTACACTGAAGCTTTCTTT. This chain connects TRBV6-1 to TRBJ1-1, with D maybe TRBD1 (5 bases). Germline CDR1 is MNHNS and CDR2 is SASEGT. Trimming took off 2 bases at V and 3 bases at J, with 10 bases between the two ends. CDR3 length: 14 residues.

J is TRBJ2-7 and V is TRBV28; possible D gene TRBD1, 5 bases. CDR1 is MDHEN, CDR2 SYDVKM, per germline. Trimming left V 3 bases short and J 3 bases short, with 21 bases between. This CDR3 comprises 17 residues. The CDR3 bases are TGTGCCAGCAGTTTTCAGGGTAATGGTCTTTTTGACTACGAGCAGTACTTC. Its translation is CASSFQGNGLFDYEQYF.

The chain couples TRBV2 to TRBJ1-5; TRBD1 might be the D (6 bases). Germline lookup yields CDR1 SNHLY and CDR2 FYNNEI. The V end lost 4 bases, the J end lost 0 bases, and 10 bases lay between the germline ends. CDR3 length: 15 amino acids. CDR3 coding DNA: TGTGCCAGCAGTGGGACAGCCGCTAGCAATCAGCCCCAGCATTTT. Its translation: CASSGTAASNQPQHF.

The chain has TRBV14 and TRBJ2-1, with 10 bases fitting TRBD2. Trimming at V came to 3 bases and at J to 4 bases, leaving 9 bases not matched to a gene. The CDR3 is made up of 17 amino acids. Germline V lookup: CDR1 SGHDN, CDR2 FVKESK. CDR3 DNA sequence: TGTGCCAGCAGCCACGAGGGATCTAGCGGGAGTTACAATGAGCAGTTCTTC. This translates into CASSHEGSSGSYNEQFF.

This chain joins TRBV2 and TRBJ1-2; perhaps TRBD1 as D (5 bases). There are 14 residues in the CDR3. V lost 1 base to trimming and J lost 8 bases, with 14 bases between them. Germline values: CDR1 SNHLY, CDR2 FYNNEI. Here the CDR3 reads CASSEGTQVRGYTF. The CDR3 DNA is TGTGCCAGCAGTGAAGGGACACAGGTGCGCGGCTACACCTTC.

This chain uses TRBV6-5 with TRBJ2-7, with TRBD2 matching 11 bases. The V gene end was trimmed by 5 bases and the J gene end by 3 bases; junction bases not matched to a gene: 3. There are 14 residues in the CDR3. CDR1 and CDR2 from the germline V gene are MNHEY and SVGAGI. CDR3 DNA sequence: TGTGCCAGCAGTCCCGGGACTAGCGGCTACGAGCAGTACTTC. This gives the protein CASSPGTSGYEQYF.

The rearrangement links TRBV29-1 to TRBJ2-3, with 9 bases lining up with TRBD1. This CDR3 spans 14 amino acids. V lost 3 bases and J lost 3; bases outside the gene matches: 4. Germline values: CDR1 SQVTM, CDR2 ANQGSEA. The CDR3 reads CSVDPGQGTDTQYF. CDR3 sequence (DNA): TGCAGCGTTGACCCGGGACAGGGAACAGATACGCAGTATTTT.

The V call is TRBV11-3, the J call TRBJ1-4, with 8 bases that match TRBD1. J gave up 7 bases and V 8 bases, and 6 bases lay outside the gene matches. The CDR3 runs 13 residues. Germline V gene lookup returns CDR1 SGHNT and CDR2 YENEEA. Here the CDR3 reads CASGQGRGEKLFF. DNA of the CDR3: TGTGCCAGCGGACAGGGCCGAGGTGAAAAACTGTTTTTT.

The rearrangement joins TRBV3-1 (or the pseudogene TRBV3-2) to TRBJ2-3; D is uncertain. Germline values: CDR1 LGHDT, CDR2 YNNKEL (reference sequence). V dropped 4 bases and J dropped 0 bases, with 11 bases sitting between them. The CDR3 is 15 residues long. CDR3 DNA sequence: TGTGCCAGCAGCCCCTACGTCGAGAGCACAGATACGCAGTATTTT. It specifies CASSPYVESTDTQYF.

This chain joins TRBV9 and TRBJ1-1, with D perhaps TRBD1 (5 bases). From germline, CDR1 is SGDLS and CDR2 YYNGEE. V dropped 0 bases and J dropped 5 bases, with 11 bases sitting between them. The CDR3 has 14 amino acids. The CDR3 DNA follows: TGTGCCAGCAGCGTAGCCGGGGGAAATACTGAAGCTTTCTTT. Its protein product is CASSVAGGNTEAFF.

This chain uses TRBV18 with TRBJ2-1; TRBD2 matches 9 bases. The CDR3 spans 17 residues. Germline V gene sequence: CDR1 KGHSH, CDR2 LQKENI. V lost 4 bases, J lost 9 bases, and 16 bases stayed unmatched. CDR3 sequence (DNA): TGTGCCAGCTCACTCCCCCTGCGGGAGGGCCGTGGTTCTGAGCAGTTCTTC. It yields the protein CASSLPLREGRGSEQFF.

The rearrangement joins TRBV29-1 to TRBJ1-1, with a weak D call TRBD1 (5 bases). V was trimmed by 4 bases and J by 0 bases, leaving 15 bases between them. This CDR3 has 15 residues. CDR1 and CDR2 (germline): SQVTM, ANQGSEA. CDR3: CSVGLLTAMNTEAFF. In nucleotides, the CDR3 is TGCAGCGTTGGGCTACTGACAGCGATGAACACTGAAGCTTTCTTT.

The gene calls are TRBV27 and TRBJ1-1; the match to TRBD1 covers 7 bases. V was pared by 3 bases and J by 2 bases, with 6 bases of the junction left unmatched. The CDR3 totals 15 residues. The V gene's germline CDR1 is MNHEY and CDR2 SMNVEV (reference sequence). The DNA of the CDR3 is TGTGCCAGCAGTTTTCTCGGGACAGAAAACACTGAAGCTTTCTTT. It codes for CASSFLGTENTEAFF.

V usage is TRBV6-6 and J usage is TRBJ2-5; 13 nucleotides align to TRBD2. V lost 5 bases to trimming and J lost 5 bases; unmatched junction nucleotides: 2. CDR3 size: 14 residues. Germline CDR1 MNHNY, CDR2 SVGAGI (reference sequence). In DNA form, the CDR3 reads TGTGCCAGCAGTCGGACTAGCGGGAGTGAGACCCAGTACTTC. This codes for CASSRTSGSETQYF.

Notes on this clone: Just one base apart from a much larger clone, this may be a read error. CDR3 amino acids: CASSSGTSYEQYF. The DNA of the CDR3 is TGTGCCAGCAGCTCCGGGACTAGCTACGAGCAGTACTTC. The rearrangement links TRBV5-6 to TRBJ2-7; 8 nucleotides match TRBD2. Germline V gene lookup returns CDR1 SGHDT and CDR2 YYEEEE. Losses at the gene ends were 3 bases for V and 3 bases for J; bases not matched to a gene: 2. The CDR3 covers 13 residues.

This chain's CDR3 is CASSDGQTYTEAFF. Written as DNA, the CDR3 is TGTGCCAGCAGTGATGGGCAGACGTACACTGAAGCTTTCTTT. The V and J genes are TRBV2 and TRBJ1-1; no clear D gene. In germline, CDR1 is SNHLY, CDR2 FYNNEI. This CDR3 comprises 14 residues. V was cut by 3 bases and J by 3 bases, with 11 bases left in between.

The CDR3 here is CASNNGGLAGTNEQYF. DNA of the CDR3: TGTGCCAGCAACAACGGGGGACTAGCGGGTACTAATGAGCAGTACTTC. The V gene is TRBV11-2, the J gene TRBJ2-7; 12 positions agree with TRBD2. With V trimmed by 7 bases and J by 7 bases, 14 bases remained unmatched. The germline V gene encodes CDR1 SGHAT and CDR2 FQNNGV. This CDR3 has 16 residues.

This clone was seen only a few times. This chain links TRBV28 with TRBJ1-2; 9 positions agree with TRBD1. This CDR3 spans 15 amino acids. Germline CDR1 is MDHEN and CDR2 is SYDVKM. V lost 6 bases to trimming and J lost 0 bases; unmatched junction nucleotides: 5. CDR3 sequence (DNA): TGTGCCAGCAGAACAGGGGGCCCCTCTAACTATGGCTACACCTTC. Translation: CASRTGGPSNYGYTF.

The chain recombines TRBV2 with TRBJ1-4; tentative D call: TRBD1 (5 bases). The germline CDR1 and CDR2 sequences are SNHLY and FYNNEI. The CDR3 is made up of 14 amino acids. V dropped 4 bases and J dropped 2 bases, with 8 bases sitting between them. The CDR3, as DNA: TGTGCCAGCAGTGTGACAGTTACTAATGAAAAACTGTTTTTT. This encodes CASSVTVTNEKLFF.

The rearrangement joins TRBV5-1 to TRBJ2-7; no reliable D call. CDR3 length equals 15 residues. Germline V gives CDR1 SGHRS, CDR2 YFSETQ. Trimming left V 4 bases short and J 2 bases short, with 16 bases between. In DNA form, the CDR3 reads TGCGCCAGCAGCGCAGGATCGACACCTACCTACGAGCAGTACTTC. It codes for CASSAGSTPTYEQYF.

This chain links TRBV4-1 with TRBJ2-1, with 8 bases that match TRBD2. Germline loops: CDR1 MGHRA, CDR2 YSYEKL. Trimming cost V 2 bases and J 1 base; bases outside gene matches: 10. CDR3 size: 18 residues. CDR3 DNA: TGCGCCAGCAGCCAACAACCCCCCGGGACTAGATCCTACAATGAGCAGTTCTTC. Protein product: CASSQQPPGTRSYNEQFF.

This chain uses TRBV11-3 with TRBJ2-1, with 7 bases aligning to TRBD1. CDR1 is SGHNT, CDR2 YENEEA, per germline. The CDR3 consists of 16 residues. Germline trimming cut 4 bases from V and 0 bases from J; bases unmatched to any gene: 6. The CDR3 DNA follows: TGTGCCAGCAGCTCCAGACAGGGAAGCTCCTACAATGAGCAGTTCTTC. It yields the protein CASSSRQGSSYNEQFF.

A single count supports this clone. The chain is built from TRBV6-2 or TRBV6-3 and TRBJ2-2; D is ambiguous. The CDR3 contains 15 residues. CDR1 and CDR2 (germline): MNHEY, SVGEGT. Trimming stripped 5 bases from V and 2 bases from J, with 12 bases between. The CDR3 sequence: CASSTVRQNTGELFF. The DNA for the CDR3 is TGTGCCAGCAGTACAGTTAGACAAAACACCGGGGAGCTGTTTTTT.

V and J are TRBV4-1 and TRBJ2-2, with D hard to call. Germline V gene sequence: CDR1 MGHRA, CDR2 YSYEKL. Deletions cut 4 bases from V and 3 bases from J, with 9 bases between. The CDR3 contains 14 residues. Here the CDR3 DNA reads TGCGCCAGCAGCCTCGGGTCCGACACCGGGGAGCTGTTTTTT. This encodes CASSLGSDTGELFF.

The rearrangement joins TRBV18 to TRBJ1-6; TRBD1 matches 7 bases. Trimming took 2 bases from V and 10 from J; bases not matched to a gene: 8. Germline values: CDR1 KGHSH, CDR2 LQKENI. The CDR3 is 15 amino acids. CDR3 in DNA: TGTGCCAGCTCACCATACGACAGGGATGACTCACCCCTCCACTTT. This gives the protein CASSPYDRDDSPLHF. The whole variable domain, remainder taken from reference TRBV18 and TRBJ1-6, is NAGVMQNPRHLVRRRGQEARLRCSPMKGHSHVYWYRQLPEEGLKFMVYLQKENIIDESGMPKERFSAEFPKEGPSILRIQQVVRGDSAAYFCASSPYDRDDSPLHFGNGTRLTVT.

A word on this clone: Other DNA sequences in this specimen translate into the identical CDR3. The genes are TRBV9 and TRBJ1-1; D uncertain. The CDR3 is 15 residues long. Germline CDR1 and CDR2: SGDLS and YYNGEE. Trimming took off 0 bases at V and 0 bases at J, with 9 bases between the two ends. CDR3 coding DNA: TGTGCCAGCAGCGTAGGCGGGTTATTGAACACTGAAGCTTTCTTT. Its translation: CASSVGGLLNTEAFF.

This chain uses TRBV27 with TRBJ2-1; 7 nucleotides align to TRBD1. Germline V gene sequence: CDR1 MNHEY, CDR2 SMNVEV (reference sequence). V shed 6 bases and J 3 bases; nucleotides not matched to a gene: 5. The CDR3 runs 14 residues. The CDR3 sequence is CASRPGTDYNEQFF. The CDR3, as DNA: TGTGCCAGCAGGCCCGGGACAGACTACAATGAGCAGTTCTTC.